This TCR beta chain was recorded in a study of cytomegalovirus exposure and HLA in healthy donors. Notes on the study in general: As confirmed in vitro, a few CMV-associated chains were specific for CMV antigens. Follow-up analysis found HLA locus-dependent TCR association rates, highest for DRB1 and lowest for HLA-C.

The CDR3 totals 13 residues. Trimming took 0 bases from V and 3 from J, leaving 6 bases between them. Germline values: CDR1 SGHRS, CDR2 YFSETQ. The PCR employed 60 Vbeta primers together with 13 Jbeta primers. Profiling relied on immunoSEQ multiplex PCR, and the TCRdb table lists in-frame clones only, not all of them. The sample carries about 190,000 clones, 70% to 75% recorded once. To note about this clone: Its target is not known.

Sample: PBMCs. The chain carries TRBV5-1 and TRBJ1-1, with a possible D match to TRBD1 (5 bases). The sequence derives from a woman in her 30s in good health and CMV-seropositive. CDR3 sequence (DNA): TGCGCCAGCAGCTTGGACAGGCACACTGAAGCTTTCTTT. Encoded protein: CASSLDRHTEAFF.